This entry features one TCR beta chain sequence. Use of 60 Vbeta and 13 Jbeta primers characterized the PCR. The repertoire was sequenced with immunoSEQ multiplex PCR; TCRdb's copy has only in-frame clones and lacks some. The data show 160,000 or so clones, 70% to 80% seen once. The data were taken from a study of cytomegalovirus exposure and HLA in healthy donors. The CDR3 extends over 16 amino acids. Germline CDR1 MNHEY, CDR2 SVGAGI. V was trimmed by 2 bases and J by 0 bases, leaving 11 bases between them. The sample consisted of PBMCs. V usage is TRBV6-5 and J usage is TRBJ2-1; unclear D gene. This TCR came from a man younger than 30 in good health and CMV-seropositive. The CDR3 here is CASSYTLQSSYNEQFF. CDR3 nucleotide sequence: TGTGCCAGCAGTTACACACTACAAAGCTCCTACAATGAGCAGTTCTTC.